These 10 T cell receptor beta chains originate from one sample sequenced in a study of radiation and T cells in renal cell carcinoma. Clones were sequenced by immunoSEQ multiplex PCR, and TCRdb holds only the in-frame ones, with some missing. The sample carries about 130,000 clones, roughly 85% recorded once. Time point reported: baseline pretreatment blood. Specified treatment: 15 Gy SBRT to primary tumor, nephrectomy 4 weeks later. The sequencing used blood, collected from a patient whose treatment included radiotherapy and nephrectomy. The receptors were gathered from a woman aged 55-70 years with renal cell carcinoma.

In DNA form, the CDR3 reads TGTGCCAGCAGCTTAGGGACCGAGGAGGCCGTCGCGAACACCGGGGAGCTGTTTTTT. It encodes CASSLGTEEAVANTGELFF. The chain couples TRBV7-9 to TRBJ2-2, with a possible D match to TRBD2 (5 bases). Germline loops: CDR1 SEHNR, CDR2 FQNEAQ (reference sequence). V lost 1 base to trimming and J lost 0 bases, with 18 bases between them. This CDR3 is 19 amino acids long.

There are a few counts of this clone. The genes are TRBV27 and TRBJ1-1; D call uncertain. The germline V and J ends were trimmed by 1 base and 4 bases, with 7 bases remaining between them. Germline V gene lookup returns CDR1 MNHEY and CDR2 SMNVEV (reference sequence). This CDR3 has 13 residues. The CDR3 sequence: CASSLWEGTEAFF. Written as DNA, the CDR3 is TGTGCCAGCAGTTTATGGGAGGGCACTGAAGCTTTCTTT.

As DNA, the CDR3 is TGCGCCAGCAGCGAAGGACGGGGCAACACTGAAGCTTTCTTT. Amino acids: CASSEGRGNTEAFF. J is TRBJ1-1 and V is TRBV10-1, with D possibly TRBD1 on 5 matching bases. The CDR3 contains 14 residues. V was clipped by 6 bases and J by 2 bases, with 13 bases between them. Looked up from germline, CDR1 is WNHNN and CDR2 is SYGVQD (reference sequence).

This clone appeared a single time. The chain employs TRBV5-1 and TRBJ1-2; D is ambiguous. The CDR3 runs 15 residues. Germline V gene sequence: CDR1 SGHRS, CDR2 YFSETQ. Trimming pared 0 bases from V and 4 bases from J, leaving 13 bases between. The CDR3 coding sequence is TGCGCCAGCAGCTTGGGTTCAGGAGTTGCCTATGGCTACACCTTC. Its translation is CASSLGSGVAYGYTF.

The chain links TRBV28 to TRBJ2-1, with D perhaps TRBD2 (5 bases). The CDR3 is made up of 13 amino acids. V lost 6 bases and J 10 bases, leaving 16 bases between the germline ends. CDR1 MDHEN and CDR2 SYDVKM come from the germline V gene. CDR3 sequence: CASRIKGVGEQFF. The CDR3 bases are TGTGCCAGCAGAATAAAGGGAGTGGGAGAGCAGTTCTTC.

The genes are TRBV4-2 and TRBJ1-2; unclear D gene. Germline assignment: CDR1 LGHNA and CDR2 YNFKEQ. The V gene lost 1 base and the J gene lost 7 bases, with 16 bases spanning the gap. This CDR3 has 15 amino acids. CDR3 nucleotide sequence: TGTGCCAGCAGCCAAGGGGCGACTGCTAGGTTTGGCTACACCTTC. Its protein is CASSQGATARFGYTF.

The chain links TRBV19 to TRBJ2-5; possibly TRBD2 for D (5 bases). The CDR3 sequence is 15 residues long. Trimming shortened V by 1 base and J by 2 bases, and 11 bases separated the two germline ends. CDR1 and CDR2 from the germline V gene are LNHDA and SQIVND (reference sequence). The CDR3 spells CASSIGAGYQETQYF. In nucleotides, the CDR3 is TGTGCCAGTAGTATAGGGGCGGGTTATCAAGAGACCCAGTACTTC.

The chain combines TRBV21-1 with TRBJ1-2. TRBV21-1 is flagged as a pseudogene. There are 13 residues in the CDR3. CDR3 nucleotide sequence: TGTGCCAGCAGCGATGGGAGAAGATATGGCTACACCTTC. This codes for CASSDGRRYGYTF.

Comment on this clone: Other DNA sequences in this sample translate to the same CDR3. The chain carries TRBV18 and TRBJ2-2; 9 bases match TRBD1. The CDR3 contains 15 residues. The V gene end was trimmed by 3 bases and the J gene end by 1 base; junction bases not matched to a gene: 0. Germline loops: CDR1 KGHSH, CDR2 LQKENI. The chain's CDR3 is CASSPGQGNTGELFF. DNA for the CDR3: TGTGCCAGCTCACCGGGACAGGGGAACACCGGGGAGCTGTTTTTT.

This clone showed up just a few times. V and J are TRBV5-1 and TRBJ2-7; D not certain. The CDR3 length is 14 residues. Trimming left V 3 bases short and J 5 bases short, with 15 bases between. CDR1 and CDR2 (germline): SGHRS, YFSETQ. Here the CDR3 reads CASSSSLAPDEQYF. For the CDR3, the DNA is TGCGCCAGCAGCTCTAGTCTCGCTCCTGACGAGCAGTACTTC.